A single T cell receptor (beta chain) is shown here with its context. The data originate from a study of graft-versus-host responses after intestinal transplantation. Clones were sequenced by immunoSEQ multiplex PCR, and TCRdb holds only the in-frame ones, with some missing. Of some 13,000 clones listed, 80% to 90% were seen once; the top ten hold over 20%. CDR3 length: 12 residues. CDR1 and CDR2 (germline): MDHEN, SYDVKM. This sequence originates from a human patient who received an intestinal transplant, so some T cells may come from the graft donor. The input for sequencing was PBMCs, taken after intestinal transplantation. V gene TRBV28 combines with J gene TRBJ2-5; D is uncertain. The last part of the DNA fits TRBJ2-7 better; the J call may be wrong. The DNA for the CDR3 is TGTGCCAGCAGTCCAGCTCCGGACGAGCAGTACTTC. This translates into CASSPAPDEQYF.